This T cell receptor (beta chain) was sequenced in a study of shared clonotypes between healthy human individuals. Across the whole study: The donor pool was made up of a couple of women and a few men aged 18 to 49.

TCRdb keeps only in-frame clones here, not all; method: immunoSEQ multiplex PCR. This sample has some 200,000 clones, with over 80% found just once. The ends lost 3 bases at V and 0 bases at J; junction bases unmatched: 6. Germline CDR1 is LGHNA and CDR2 is YNFKEQ. The CDR3 contains 16 residues. Input material: naive CD4+ T cells sorted from blood. Subset given: CD45RA+ positively selected. The sequence came from a woman in her 30s in good health. This chain joins TRBV4-2 and TRBJ2-7; 9 bases line up with TRBD2. CDR3 region: CASSQPGSGSSYEQYF. In nucleotides, the CDR3 is TGTGCCAGCAGCCAGCCGGGTAGCGGGAGCTCCTACGAGCAGTACTTC.